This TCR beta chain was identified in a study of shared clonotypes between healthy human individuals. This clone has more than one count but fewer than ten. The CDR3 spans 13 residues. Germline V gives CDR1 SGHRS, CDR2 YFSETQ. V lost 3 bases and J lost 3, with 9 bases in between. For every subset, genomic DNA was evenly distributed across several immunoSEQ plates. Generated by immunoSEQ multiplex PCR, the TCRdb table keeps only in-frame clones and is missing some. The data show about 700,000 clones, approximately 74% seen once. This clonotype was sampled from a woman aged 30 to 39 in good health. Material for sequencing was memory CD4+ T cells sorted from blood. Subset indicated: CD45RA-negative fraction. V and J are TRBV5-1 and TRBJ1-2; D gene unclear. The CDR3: CASSSGSHYGYTF. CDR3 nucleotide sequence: TGCGCCAGCAGCTCTGGCAGCCACTATGGCTACACCTTC.